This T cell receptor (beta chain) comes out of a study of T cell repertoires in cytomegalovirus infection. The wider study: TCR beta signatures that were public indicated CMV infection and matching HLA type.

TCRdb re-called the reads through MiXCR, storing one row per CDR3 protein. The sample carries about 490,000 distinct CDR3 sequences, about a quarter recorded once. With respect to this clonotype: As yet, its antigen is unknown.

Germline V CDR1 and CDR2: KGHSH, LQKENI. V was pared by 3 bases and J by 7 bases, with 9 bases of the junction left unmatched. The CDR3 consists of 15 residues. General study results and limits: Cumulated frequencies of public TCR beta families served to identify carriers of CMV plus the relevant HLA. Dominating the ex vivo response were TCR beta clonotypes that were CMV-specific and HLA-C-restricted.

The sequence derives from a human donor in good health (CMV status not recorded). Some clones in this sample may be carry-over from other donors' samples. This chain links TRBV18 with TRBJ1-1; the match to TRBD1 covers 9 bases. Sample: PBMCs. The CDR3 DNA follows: TGTGCCAGCTCACCGGCGGGACAGGGAACGGGTGAAGCTTTCTTT. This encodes CASSPAGQGTGEAFF.